This T cell receptor (beta chain) was sequenced in a study of OX40 agonist ivuxolimab in advanced cancers. Whole-study findings and limits: Clones of CD4+ and CD8+ blood T cells grew by week 6 at doses of 0.1 to 3.0 mg/kg. The antigens recognized by the expanded peripheral T cells, that is their antigen specificity, were not determined.

Between the trimmed V and J ends, which lost 0 bases and 9 bases, there was a span of 9 bases. The CDR3 is 13 amino acids. The germline gives CDR1 SGHVS, CDR2 FNYEAQ. The method was immunoSEQ multiplex PCR; TCRdb's version includes in-frame clones alone and lacks a portion of them. The top ten clones hold about 15% of a sample with 42,000 or so clones, approximately 83% of them seen once. Only one count was recorded for this clone. What it binds is unknown. This receptor was taken from an adult with an advanced solid tumor such as melanoma, head and neck, liver or kidney cancer. This sample comprised CD4+ or CD8+ T cells sorted from blood, obtained in a trial of the OX40 agonist ivuxolimab. The V gene is TRBV7-6, the J gene TRBJ2-1, with D possibly being TRBD2 (5 bases). This chain's CDR3 is CASSLATGGEQFF. CDR3 nucleotide sequence: TGTGCCAGCAGCTTAGCTACCGGAGGTGAGCAGTTCTTC.